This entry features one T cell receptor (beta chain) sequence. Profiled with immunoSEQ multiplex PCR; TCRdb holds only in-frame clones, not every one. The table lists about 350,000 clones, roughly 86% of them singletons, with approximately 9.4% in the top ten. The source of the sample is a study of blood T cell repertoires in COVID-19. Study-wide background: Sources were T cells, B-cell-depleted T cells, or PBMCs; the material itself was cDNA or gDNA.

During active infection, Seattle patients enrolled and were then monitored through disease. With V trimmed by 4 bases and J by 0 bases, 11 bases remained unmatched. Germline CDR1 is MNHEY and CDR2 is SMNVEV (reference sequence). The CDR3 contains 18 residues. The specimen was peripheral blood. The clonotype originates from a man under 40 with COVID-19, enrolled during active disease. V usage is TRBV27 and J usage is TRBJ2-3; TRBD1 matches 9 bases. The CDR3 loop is CASSSYSGTGRSTDTQYF. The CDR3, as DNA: TGTGCCAGCAGTTCATACTCCGGGACAGGGAGAAGCACAGATACGCAGTATTTT.